These 24 T cell receptor beta chains share one sample of origin, sequenced in a study of cytomegalovirus exposure and HLA in healthy donors (dated by TCRdb to the late 2010s). The library came from the immunoSEQ multiplex PCR assay. A mixture of 60 forward primers for TCR Vbeta segments and 13 reverse primers for TCR Jbeta segments was used in the multiplex PCR. The table was pulled from immuneACCESS by TCRdb, which kept in-frame rearrangements only. Such tables lose some clones; where checked, under half of the loss comes from unresolved V genes, and the rest has no known cause. This sample is represented by about 160,000 clones; over 60% of them were singletons. The ten largest clones capture 2.8% of the sample. The specimen was PBMCs. The origin of the receptors is a woman between 25 and 40 years old in good health and CMV-seronegative.

This sequence joins TRBV6-1 and TRBJ1-2; no reliable D call. Germline CDR1 MNHNS, CDR2 SASEGT. This CDR3 has 15 residues. The V end lost 3 bases, the J end lost 8 bases, and 19 bases lay between the germline ends. This CDR3 reads CASSESPTSARGYTF. The CDR3 DNA reads TGTGCCAGCAGTGAGTCCCCAACCTCCGCGAGAGGCTACACCTTC.

The CDR3 DNA reads TGTGCCAGTAGTATCAGTCTCAGGGCCAGGGAGACCCAGTACTTC. Translation: CASSISLRARETQYF. This chain uses TRBV19 with TRBJ2-5; TRBD1 is a possible D gene (5 bases). Per germline, CDR1 LNHDA and CDR2 SQIVND (reference sequence). The CDR3 has 15 residues. Trimming left V 3 bases short and J 5 bases short, with 16 bases between.

The V gene is TRBV7-3, the J gene TRBJ2-1, with D maybe TRBD1 (5 bases). The CDR3 consists of 14 residues. Trimming left V 3 bases short and J 3 bases short, with 9 bases between. Looked up from germline, CDR1 is SGHTA and CDR2 is FQGTGA. The CDR3, as DNA: TGTGCCAGCAGCTTGGACACTTACTACAATGAGCAGTTCTTC. It encodes CASSLDTYYNEQFF.

The chain is built from TRBV5-4 and TRBJ2-1, with 11 positions matching TRBD2. Germline CDR1 SGHNT, CDR2 YYREEE (reference sequence). The CDR3 is 16 amino acids. V dropped 4 bases and J dropped 7; count of bases not matched to a gene: 10. The CDR3: CASSAIAGGYTNEQFF. The CDR3 DNA reads TGTGCCAGCAGCGCAATAGCGGGGGGGTACACTAATGAGCAGTTCTTC.

V gene TRBV6-5 combines with J gene TRBJ1-5; D is unresolved. Trimming stripped 6 bases from V and 6 bases from J, with 15 bases between. CDR3 length equals 14 residues. The V gene's germline CDR1 is MNHEY and CDR2 SVGAGI. CDR3 in amino acids: CASSSMGRSQPQHF. The CDR3 nucleotides are TGTGCCAGCAGCTCCATGGGCAGGTCTCAGCCCCAGCATTTT.

The V and J genes are TRBV28 and TRBJ2-2; 7 positions match TRBD1. The germline gives CDR1 MDHEN, CDR2 SYDVKM. Trimming cost V 6 bases and J 5 bases; bases outside gene matches: 6. The CDR3 is made up of 14 amino acids. The CDR3 DNA is TGTGCCAGCAGACAGGGGATGGTTACCGGGGAGCTGTTTTTT. Its translation is CASRQGMVTGELFF. Complete variable domain (other parts from reference TRBV28 and TRBJ2-2): DVKVTQSSRYLVKRTGEKVFLECVQDMDHENMFWYRQDPGLGLRLIYFSYDVKMKEKGDIPEGYSVSREKKERFSLILESASTNQTSMYLCASRQGMVTGELFFGEGSRLTVL.

The gene calls are TRBV7-2 and TRBJ2-5; D perhaps matches TRBD1 (6 bases). The CDR3 is 13 amino acids. Germline V gene lookup returns CDR1 SGHTA and CDR2 FQGNSA. V was cut by 3 bases and J by 3 bases, with 8 bases left in between. The CDR3 is CASSFAGEETQYF. In DNA, the CDR3 is TGTGCCAGCAGCTTTGCAGGGGAAGAGACCCAGTACTTC.

This clone was found a few times. V gene TRBV6-6 combines with J gene TRBJ2-7; the match to TRBD1 covers 7 bases. This CDR3 has 13 residues. V was clipped by 5 bases and J by 5 bases; unmatched bases: 6. Germline V gives CDR1 MNHNY, CDR2 SVGAGI (reference sequence). CDR3 protein: CASSRDRVHEQYF. As DNA, the CDR3 is TGTGCCAGCAGTCGAGACAGGGTCCACGAGCAGTACTTC.

The rearrangement links TRBV4-2 to TRBJ2-5; weak D call: TRBD2 (6 bases). From germline, CDR1 is LGHNA and CDR2 YNFKEQ. V was pared by 1 base and J by 4 bases, with 13 bases between. The CDR3 loop spans 15 amino acids. The CDR3 nucleotides are TGTGCCAGCAGCCAAGGAGGAGGGAACGGAGAGACCCAGTACTTC. Its protein product is CASSQGGGNGETQYF.

This clone was counted once. The chain employs TRBV18 and TRBJ2-1; 9 nucleotides align to TRBD1. The V gene end was trimmed by 3 bases and the J gene end by 6 bases; junction bases not matched to a gene: 3. The CDR3 is 14 residues long. Germline V CDR1 and CDR2: KGHSH, LQKENI. CDR3 loop: CASSPGTGPNEQFF. CDR3 in DNA: TGTGCCAGCTCACCCGGGACAGGGCCCAATGAGCAGTTCTTC.

The genes are TRBV30 and TRBJ2-1, with TRBD1 identical over 8 bases. The V and J ends lost 0 bases and 15 bases, in that order; junction bases with no gene match: 16. Germline assignment: CDR1 GTSNPN and CDR2 SVGIG (reference sequence). The CDR3 length is 15 residues. CDR3 sequence (DNA): TGTGCCTGGAGTGTACGAATAGGAACGACAGGGGAAGGGTTCTTC. It encodes CAWSVRIGTTGEGFF.

The V gene is TRBV4-3, the J gene TRBJ2-7, with TRBD1 identical over 7 bases. Germline values: CDR1 LGHNA, CDR2 YSLEER. The CDR3 loop spans 15 amino acids. The trim removed 0 bases at V and 4 bases at J, leaving 6 bases unmatched. Here the CDR3 reads CASSQEGQAVYEQYF. The CDR3 DNA sequence: TGCGCCAGCAGCCAAGAAGGACAGGCTGTGTACGAGCAGTACTTC.

The chain couples TRBV7-2 to TRBJ2-3, with 13 positions matching TRBD2. The V segment lost 2 bases and the J segment 6 bases; nucleotides outside the gene matches: 5. CDR3 length: 16 amino acids. CDR1 and CDR2 from the germline V gene are SGHTA and FQGNSA. CDR3 DNA sequence: TGTGCCAGCAGCTTACTACTAGCGGGGGGGCCGGATACGCAGTATTTT. This gives the protein CASSLLLAGGPDTQYF. The variable domain in full, with the rest retrieved from reference TRBV7-2 and TRBJ2-3, is GAGVSQSPSNKVTEKGKDVELRCDPISGHTALYWYRQSLGQGLEFLIYFQGNSAPDKSGLPSDRFSAERTGGSVSTLTIQRTQQEDSAVYLCASSLLLAGGPDTQYFGPGTRLTVL.

V is TRBV28 and J is TRBJ1-2; D is unresolved. The CDR3 is made up of 13 amino acids. V shed 6 bases and J shed 1 base, with 9 bases lying between them. Looked up from germline, CDR1 is MDHEN and CDR2 is SYDVKM. The CDR3 here is CASSRQRNYGYTF. CDR3 DNA sequence: TGTGCCAGCAGCCGACAACGTAACTATGGCTACACCTTC.

The CDR3 DNA follows: TGCGCCAGCAGCTCAGGAAGCGGCCCGAATATCCAAGAGACCCAGTACTTC. Its translation: CASSSGSGPNIQETQYF. The chain has TRBV5-1 and TRBJ2-5, with D maybe TRBD2 (5 bases). This CDR3 is 17 amino acids long. Deletions cut 3 bases from V and 1 base from J, with 19 bases between. From germline, CDR1 is SGHRS and CDR2 YFSETQ.

V and J are TRBV28 and TRBJ2-1; the match to TRBD1 covers 8 bases. Losses at the gene ends were 2 bases for V and 6 bases for J; bases not matched to a gene: 6. Germline CDR1 MDHEN, CDR2 SYDVKM. This CDR3 has 15 amino acids. CDR3 sequence reads: CASSLAGQGINEQFF. CDR3 bases: TGTGCCAGCAGTTTAGCAGGACAGGGTATCAATGAGCAGTTCTTC.

V gene TRBV4-2 combines with J gene TRBJ2-1; maybe TRBD2 (5 bases). V lost 3 bases and J 7 bases, leaving 10 bases between the germline ends. The CDR3 is 13 amino acids. CDR1 and CDR2 (germline): LGHNA, YNFKEQ. The CDR3 here is CASSQLRANEQFF. For the CDR3, the DNA is TGTGCCAGCAGCCAGCTGAGGGCAAATGAGCAGTTCTTC.

This rearrangement joins TRBV30 to TRBJ1-2; D call uncertain. With 0 bases removed from V and 4 bases from J, the gap between germline ends came to 6 bases. CDR1 GTSNPN and CDR2 SVGIG come from the germline V gene (reference sequence). The CDR3 is 12 amino acids. CDR3 sequence (DNA): TGTGCCTGGAGTGTACGGGGCTATGGCTACACCTTC. This codes for CAWSVRGYGYTF. The full variable domain, completed using reference TRBV30 and TRBJ1-2, is SQTIHQWPATLVQPVGSPLSLECTVEGTSNPNLYWYRQAAGRGLQLLFYSVGIGQISSEVPQNLSASRPQDRQFILSSKKLLLSDSGFYLCAWSVRGYGYTFGSGTRLTVV.

This clone was observed once. The chain recombines TRBV2 with TRBJ2-1; 10 bases fit TRBD2. J gave up 5 bases and V 2 bases, and 9 bases lay outside the gene matches. Germline CDR1 SNHLY, CDR2 FYNNEI. This CDR3 is built from 17 residues. The CDR3 region is CASSEIRGTSDNNEQFF. The CDR3 DNA sequence: TGTGCCAGCAGTGAAATCCGCGGGACTAGCGACAACAATGAGCAGTTCTTC. The entire variable domain, with the rest obtained from reference TRBV2 and TRBJ2-1, is as follows: EPEVTQTPSHQVTQMGQEVILRCVPISNHLYFYWYRQILGQKVEFLVSFYNNEISEKSEIFDDQFSVERPDGSNFTLKIRSTKLEDSAMYFCASSEIRGTSDNNEQFFGPGTRLTVL.

The V call is TRBV5-6, the J call TRBJ1-5, with unresolved D. Germline-derived CDR1 and CDR2 are SGHDT and YYEEEE. The V and J ends lost 3 bases and 2 bases respectively, with 9 bases between them. CDR3 length: 14 residues. CDR3 protein: CASSWRAGNQPQHF. The CDR3 DNA sequence: TGTGCCAGCAGCTGGAGGGCAGGCAATCAGCCCCAGCATTTT.

V is TRBV19 and J is TRBJ1-1; 9 nucleotides agree with TRBD1. The germline V gene has CDR1 LNHDA and CDR2 SQIVND (reference sequence). After removal of 6 bases from V and 5 bases from J, the junction contained 4 bases not matched to a gene. This CDR3 spans 13 amino acids. The CDR3 region is CASSRDRETEAFF. CDR3 DNA sequence: TGTGCCAGTAGCCGGGACAGGGAGACTGAAGCTTTCTTT.

The rearrangement links TRBV4-3 to TRBJ2-7; 7 bases line up with TRBD1. CDR3 size: 17 residues. Germline-derived CDR1 and CDR2 are LGHNA and YSLEER. V shed 1 base, J shed 3 bases, and the junction held 12 bases outside the gene matches. The CDR3 bases are TGCGCCAGCAGCCAAGGAACAGGGGCCCCCGGTGGCTACGAGCAGTACTTC. It specifies CASSQGTGAPGGYEQYF.

The chain links TRBV7-9 to TRBJ2-7, with D hard to call. V gave up 3 bases and J gave up 0 bases, with 9 bases separating them. The CDR3 consists of 14 residues. Per the germline V gene, CDR1 is SEHNR and CDR2 is FQNEAQ (reference sequence). In DNA, the CDR3 is TGTGCCAGCAGCTTTAAGCTAAACTCCTACGAGCAGTACTTC. It yields the protein CASSFKLNSYEQYF.

In this sample, this clone turned up a few times. V is TRBV5-1 and J is TRBJ2-2; 11 bases line up with TRBD1. The CDR3 consists of 17 residues. The V segment lost 4 bases and the J segment 5 bases; nucleotides outside the gene matches: 10. Germline loops: CDR1 SGHRS, CDR2 YFSETQ. The CDR3 DNA follows: TGCGCCAGCAGCCCGGGACAGGGGGTAATCGGGACCGGGGAGCTGTTTTTT. The encoded protein is CASSPGQGVIGTGELFF.